The clone carrying this TCR beta chain was seen only a few times. This record belongs to a study of control samples from healthy donors and cancer patients. TCRdb's table, derived via immunoSEQ multiplex PCR, lists solely in-frame clones and lacks some. The table includes around 110,000 clones, over 75% detected once. Sequencing was carried out using PBMCs. The source is a woman aged 45 to 65 with colorectal cancer.

The CDR3 nucleotides are TGTGCCAGCAGTAACCGGGACAGAGAAAAACTGTTTTTT. Protein product: CASSNRDREKLFF. The chain combines TRBV12-3 or TRBV12-4 with TRBJ1-4; 7 positions agree with TRBD1. V lost 5 bases to trimming and J lost 8 bases; unmatched junction nucleotides: 5. CDR3 size: 13 residues.